This record looks at one T cell receptor beta chain sequence and its context. What antigen it recognizes has not been identified. It has no much larger one-base neighbor in the sample; base qualities were not kept. The library was made by 5' RACE. Sequencing relied on an Illumina HiSeq 2000. A universal primer binding site was added through template switching, and the final cDNA carried a unique molecular identifier so that TCR cDNA molecules could be counted accurately. First-strand cDNA for TCR alpha and beta chains was synthesized from specific primers in the conserved constant-segment region. To control for contamination, every cDNA library carried two barcodes: a SMART-Mk sample barcode plus Illumina barcodes. Two successive PCR steps introduced TruSeq adapter sequences along with Illumina sample barcodes. The TCR alpha and beta cDNA libraries were sequenced on the Illumina HiSeq platform using custom primers. Regarding the original processing steps: MiGEC processed the raw reads to extract unique molecular identifiers, while MiXCR was used to determine the CDR3 positions. For each individual, recombination models were inferred using an EM algorithm with the repgenHMM and IGoR tools. The tcR package in R was used for shared clonotype analysis, with sharing normalized by the product of cloneset sizes. To study raw recombination without the effects of thymic and clonal selection, out-of-frame nonproductive sequences were analyzed. TCRdb reworked the public reads: Q25 trimming with fastp, MiXCR clone assembly, productive beta chains retained. Rows matching on CDR3 protein sequence are summarized as one entry with the most common DNA and genes. The V and J calls were determined by TCRdb, not by the authors. For this sample there are around 530,000 distinct CDR3 sequences; 12% to 15% appear just once. The ten largest clones represent 0.44% of the sample.

The data were obtained in a study of identical twins (dated by TCRdb to 2016 to 2017). In the study overall: To test whether fetal clonotypes persist, this study deep-sequenced TCR alpha and beta repertoires from monozygotic twins, from unrelated adults of various ages, and from cord blood. Replicate twin experiments were performed at different times using different library preparation protocols to rule out contamination. Here is what the overall study found, with its caveats: In beta out-of-frame sequences, excess twin sharing was weaker, because having fewer shared sequences lowered the signal-to-noise ratio. Out-of-frame TCR alpha sequences shared between twins showed an excess of low generation-probability sequences compared with coincidental sharing between unrelated individuals. Fewer insertions were carried by abundant cord blood beta clonotypes, a similar but weaker trend appeared in young adult naive repertoires, and no such trend appeared in memory repertoires. Invariant T cells such as MAIT and iNKT could partly confound zero-insertion analyses, though diverse VJ usage argued against this for most clonotypes. Because the same donors could not be followed over many years, the conclusions relied on cross-sectional statistical analysis. Recombination models systematically underestimated out-of-frame TCR alpha sharing in monozygotic twins but agreed with sharing between unrelated individuals.

CDR1 and CDR2, looked up from the germline V gene, are MNHEY and SVGAGI. The CDR3 holds 15 amino acids from the cysteine to the phenylalanine. Just the 45-base CDR3 DNA is kept, in frame starting at base 1. V trim: 3 bases; J trim: 4 bases; unmatched bases: 5. All donors were healthy Caucasians. The twin cohort consisted of three pairs of female monozygotic twins, all aged about 18 to 30 years. Positive isolation kits from Invitrogen were used to isolate CD4+ and CD8+ T cell populations. The sample was also reused in another study, on yellow fever vaccine responses in identical twins. As that second study puts it: The T cell response to vaccination in identical twins was reported by the authors to appear partly convergent and partly personalized. The study precisely tracked vaccine-responding T cell clones in identical twins.

This receptor was identified in a young woman in good health. Sequencing was done on a sample of CD4+ T cells sorted from blood. Here the chain combines TRBV6-5 and TRBJ2-3; TRBD2 matches 9 bases in the middle. The nucleotide sequence reads as follows: TGTGCCAGCAGTTATTGGCGGGGGGGCCCAGATACGCAGTATTTT. The encoded protein is CASSYWRGGPDTQYF.